The 4 T cell receptor beta chains below all came from one sample that was sequenced in a study of T cells in women clearing cervical HPV infection. Profiling relied on immunoSEQ multiplex PCR, and the TCRdb table lists in-frame clones only, not all of them. The sample totals about 20,000 clones. Sample: blood buffy coat. The receptors shown here come from a woman aged 18-69 years with a cervical HPV16 infection that either progressed to CIN3+ or cleared (not recorded which).

As for this clone: Read data end 3 residues before the CDR3 end; the end is taken from the germline J gene. V is TRBV7-2 and J is TRBJ2-1, with D tentatively TRBD2 (6 bases). CDR3 length: 18 amino acids. V was pared by 0 bases and J by 2 bases, with 17 bases between. Germline CDR1 reads SGHTA; CDR2 reads FQGNSA. The CDR3 loop reads CASSLAPGVGETYNEQFF. The part of the CDR3 DNA that was read is TGTGCCAGCAGCTTAGCGCCGGGGGTTGGGGAAACCTACAATGAG.

Points on this clone: Read data end 3 residues before the CDR3 end; the end is taken from the germline J gene. The chain is built from TRBV7-6 and TRBJ2-3, with D possibly TRBD2 on 5 matching bases. Germline V gene lookup returns CDR1 SGHVS and CDR2 FNYEAQ. The CDR3 runs to 13 residues. CDR3 sequence: CASSFGLGETQYF. The DNA read from the CDR3 is TGTGCCAGCAGCTTTGGACTCGGAGAGACG.

About this clone itself: The read ends 3 residues shy of where the CDR3 ends; the end is completed using the germline J gene. The rearrangement uses TRBV7-2 and TRBJ1-2; TRBD1 aligns across 7 bases. The J segment lost 3 bases and the V segment lost 0 bases, leaving 4 bases of the junction unmatched. CDR1 is SGHTA, CDR2 FQGNSA, per germline. CDR3 length: 15 residues. CDR3 DNA, as far as it was read: TGTGCCAGCAGCTTAGCGGCAGGGGGGCACTATGGC. As protein: CASSLAAGGHYG. The whole CDR3 is CASSLAAGGHYGYTF.

Remarks on this clone: The read gets to within 3 residues of the CDR3 end, and the germline J gene fills in the rest. V gene TRBV11-2 combines with J gene TRBJ2-5, with TRBD1 identical over 9 bases. The V gene's germline CDR1 is SGHAT and CDR2 FQNNGV. The V segment lost 11 bases and the J segment 1 base; nucleotides outside the gene matches: 11. The CDR3 is 15 residues long. CDR3 bases read: TGTGCCTCCCTCGGGGCGACAGGGGGCCAAGAGACC. Residues: CASLGATGGQET. The complete CDR3 reads CASLGATGGQETQYF.